This is a list of T cell receptor beta chains from one sample in a study of T cells in narcolepsy. The repertoire was sequenced with immunoSEQ multiplex PCR; TCRdb's copy has only in-frame clones and lacks some. The table shows 30,000 to 40,000 clones, with roughly 77% occurring only once. The sample was memory (CD45RA-) CD4+ T cells from blood. The receptors come from a human donor in good health. Each CDR3 is given with its conserved first and last residue. The order of the fields is V gene, clone size, CDR3 protein. Part of the rows lack a size; the others show once, few, many or a class for expanded clones.

>TRBV5-1|-
CASSLAGSAGNTIYF
>TRBV18|-
CASSPQGAEPQHF
>TRBV5-8|-
CASAPRGTTYEQYF
>TRBV5-4|-
CASSLAGTADGYTF
>TRBV5-6|once
CASSLDGTGSYGYTF
>TRBV6-6|-
CASSDGGGVETQYF
>TRBV5-4|-
CASRLHENTEAFF
>TRBV2|-
CASSVSEAYNEQFF
>TRBV19|-
CASSWRGQGSFFEQFF
>TRBV11-2|-
CASSLLRASGVHGEQYF
>TRBV11-2|-
CASSLARGVGSGETQYF
>TRBV18|-
CASSPRPGTGANTGELFF
>TRBV7-3|few
CASSRGTANTGELFF
>TRBV5-8|-
CASSLRSGRADQPQHF
>TRBV5-1|-
CASSLLGTGFDEQYF
>TRBV5-1|-
CATRDNLSGANVLTF
>TRBV10-1|once
CASSESLAGAQFF
>TRBV6-5|-
CASRPSGQETQYF
>TRBV5-1|-
CASSNGRADTQYF
>TRBV30|-
CAWSFTADTEAFF
>TRBV5-1|-
CASSSGLAGRNTGELFF
>TRBV5-6|-
CASSFARLPGAFF
>TRBV5-1|-
CASSLGQGAGNTEAFF
>TRBV28|once
CASSRTSGGANEQFF
>TRBV6-1|-
CASSELPTGYGYTF
>TRBV27|-
CASSFGRQGATYEQYF
>TRBV6-1|-
CATSFSGNTIYF
>TRBV7-2|-
CASSLLAGGTHNEQFF
>TRBV27|once
CASRKTGGEGYTF